Following are 10 T cell receptor beta chains from one sample sequenced in a study of Graves' ophthalmopathy and Graves' hyperthyroidism. RNA transcripts yielded amplified TCR beta CDR3 regions. First-round RT-PCR employed HTBI primers, with a second-round multiplex PCR after it. TCRdb called the multiplex PCR reads again in MiXCR, with one record for every CDR3 protein. The data show a few hundred thousand distinct CDR3 sequences, with roughly a sixth seen just once and 9% to 15% held by the top ten. Input material: peripheral blood. Source of these receptors: an adult man with Graves' ophthalmopathy.

This clonotype was recorded at least ten times. The chain combines TRBV6-1 with TRBJ2-6; perhaps TRBD1 as D (6 bases). CDR1 is MNHNS, CDR2 SASEGT, per germline. The V end lost 6 bases, the J end lost 2 bases, and 11 bases lay between the germline ends. This CDR3 contains 15 residues. The CDR3 coding sequence is TGTGCCAGCAGACCTACAGGGCCTGGGGCCAACGTCCTGACTTTC. Amino acid sequence: CASRPTGPGANVLTF.

The table lists this clonotype with many counts. V is TRBV6-1 and J is TRBJ2-5, with 8 bases identical to TRBD1. The CDR3 length is 12 residues. Germline-derived CDR1 and CDR2 are MNHNS and SASEGT. V was clipped by 7 bases and J by 6 bases; unmatched bases: 4. The CDR3: CASKDRGKTQYF. DNA for the CDR3: TGTGCCAGCAAAGACAGGGGAAAGACCCAGTACTTC.

This clonotype showed up many times. At one boundary the junction diverges from the germline segment, which might be a read error. The chain is built from TRBV6-2 or TRBV6-3 and TRBJ2-2, with D unclear. The CDR3 covers 13 residues. CDR1 MNHEY and CDR2 SVGEGT come from the germline V gene. CDR3 protein: CASSPANSGELFF. In nucleotides, the CDR3 is TGTGCCAGCAGTCCGGCCAACAGCGGGGAGCTGTTTTTT.

The gene calls are TRBV30 and TRBJ1-1, with D uncertain. CDR1 and CDR2 (germline): GTSNPN, SVGIG (reference sequence). Trimming took 5 bases from V and 4 from J, leaving 11 bases between them. This CDR3 contains 12 residues. As DNA, the CDR3 is TGTGCCTGGGAACTTTGGGGCACTGAAGCTTTCTTT. Its translation: CAWELWGTEAFF.

For this clonotype: A much larger clone lies one base from this, so it may be a read error. The chain couples TRBV28 to TRBJ1-1, with D tentatively TRBD1 (5 bases). The CDR3 runs to 13 residues. V was shortened by 2 bases and J by 6 bases, with 10 bases between the two germline ends. The germline CDR1 and CDR2 sequences are MDHEN and SYDVKM. The CDR3 protein is CASSLVGTPEAFF. As DNA, the CDR3 is TGTGCCAGCAGTTTAGTAGGGACCCCTGAAGCTTTCTTT.

This clonotype was counted many times. The rearrangement joins TRBV9 to TRBJ2-7, with TRBD1 as a possible D gene (6 bases). The CDR3 extends over 14 amino acids. Trimming shortened V by 3 bases and J by 0 bases, and 10 bases separated the two germline ends. In germline, CDR1 is SGDLS, CDR2 YYNGEE. The CDR3, as DNA: TGTGCCAGCAGCGAGACAGGCCACTCCTACGAGCAGTACTTC. This sequence encodes CASSETGHSYEQYF.

The sample holds many counts of this clonotype. CDR3 region: CASSLVGAGGELFF. DNA of the CDR3: TGCGCCAGCAGCTTGGTTGGGGCTGGCGGGGAGCTGTTTTTT. The chain combines TRBV5-1 with TRBJ2-2; a possible D gene is TRBD1 (5 bases). CDR3 length: 14 amino acids. V shed 0 bases and J shed 7 bases, with 10 bases lying between them. Germline-derived CDR1 and CDR2 are SGHRS and YFSETQ.

The rearrangement joins TRBV6-1 to TRBJ1-1, with D unclear. Germline V gives CDR1 MNHNS, CDR2 SASEGT. Trimming took 2 bases from V and 0 from J, leaving 10 bases between them. CDR3 length equals 15 residues. In DNA form, the CDR3 reads TGTGCCAGCAGTGAACGGCAACGGTTGAACACTGAAGCTTTCTTT. Amino acids: CASSERQRLNTEAFF.

V and J are TRBV28 and TRBJ2-5; D may be TRBD2 (6 bases). Germline assignment: CDR1 MDHEN and CDR2 SYDVKM. Trimming cost V 7 bases and J 3 bases, with 12 bases left between them. CDR3 length: 13 amino acids. CDR3 amino acids: CASTNWGEETQYF. CDR3 coding DNA: TGTGCCAGCACCAACTGGGGGGAAGAGACCCAGTACTTC.

Comment on this clonotype: Relative to the germline gene, one junction end is altered; a read error may explain this. The chain recombines TRBV4-1 with TRBJ1-3, with TRBD1 identical over 7 bases. This CDR3 is 18 amino acids long. Germline values: CDR1 MGHRA, CDR2 YSYEKL. CDR3 sequence: CASSQAAQGEFSGNAIYF. CDR3 sequence (DNA): TGCGCCAGCAGCCAGGCGGCCCAGGGGGAATTCTCTGGAAACGCCATATATTTT.